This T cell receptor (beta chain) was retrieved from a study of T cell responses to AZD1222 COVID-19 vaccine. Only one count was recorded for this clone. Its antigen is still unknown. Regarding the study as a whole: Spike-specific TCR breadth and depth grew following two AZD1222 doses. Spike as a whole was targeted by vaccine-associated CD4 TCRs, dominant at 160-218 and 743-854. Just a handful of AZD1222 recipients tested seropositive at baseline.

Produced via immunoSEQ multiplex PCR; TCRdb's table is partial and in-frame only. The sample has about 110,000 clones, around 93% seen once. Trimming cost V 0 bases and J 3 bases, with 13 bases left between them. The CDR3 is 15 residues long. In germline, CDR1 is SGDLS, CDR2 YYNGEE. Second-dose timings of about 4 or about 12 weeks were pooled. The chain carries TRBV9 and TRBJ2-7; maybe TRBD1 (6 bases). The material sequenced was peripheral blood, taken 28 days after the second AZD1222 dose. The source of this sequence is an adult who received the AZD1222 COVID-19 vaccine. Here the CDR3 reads CASSVGGTGNYEQYF. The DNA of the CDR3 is TGTGCCAGCAGCGTAGGAGGTACAGGGAACTACGAGCAGTACTTC.